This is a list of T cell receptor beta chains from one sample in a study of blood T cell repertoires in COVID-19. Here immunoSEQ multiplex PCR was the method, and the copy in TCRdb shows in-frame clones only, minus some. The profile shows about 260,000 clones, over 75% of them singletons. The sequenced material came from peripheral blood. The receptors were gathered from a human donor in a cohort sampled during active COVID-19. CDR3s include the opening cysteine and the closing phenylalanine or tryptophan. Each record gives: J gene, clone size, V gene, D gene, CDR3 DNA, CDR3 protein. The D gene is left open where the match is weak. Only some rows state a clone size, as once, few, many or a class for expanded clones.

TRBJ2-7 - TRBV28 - TGTGCCAGCAGCTCGCCGGTAGTCTCGCATCAGTACTTC CASSSPVVSHQYF
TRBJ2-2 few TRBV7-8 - TGTGCCAGCAGCTTAGCGCTAGTGTCGGGGGAGCTGTTTTTT CASSLALVSGELFF
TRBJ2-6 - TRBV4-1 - TGCGCCAGCACCCCCCGGAGAGGCCAACCTGGGGCCAACGTCCTGACTTTC CASTPRRGQPGANVLTF
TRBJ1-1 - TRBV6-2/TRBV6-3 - TGTGCCAGCAGGTACACAGGGTCGTACACTGAAGCTTTCTTT CASRYTGSYTEAFF
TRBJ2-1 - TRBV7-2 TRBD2 TGTGCCAGCAGCTTAGGGACTAGCGGGAGGGCCGGTGAGCAGTTCTTC CASSLGTSGRAGEQFF
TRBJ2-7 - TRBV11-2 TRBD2 TGTGCCAGCAGCTTGGGGCTAGCGGGGATCTACGAGCAGTACTTC CASSLGLAGIYEQYF
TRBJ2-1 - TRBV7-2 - TGTGCCAGCAGCTTTAGTCTTCTGAATGAGCAGTTCTTC CASSFSLLNEQFF
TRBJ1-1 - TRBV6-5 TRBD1 TGTGCCAGCATTTCATTACAGGGGGCTCGGGCTTTCTTT CASISLQGARAFF
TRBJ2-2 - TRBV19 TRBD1 TGTGCCAGTAGTATGGGACAGAGAATCACCGGGGAGCTGTTTTTT CASSMGQRITGELFF
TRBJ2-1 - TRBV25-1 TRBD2 TGTGCCAGCACCCTAGCGGATTACAATGAGCAGTTCTTC CASTLADYNEQFF
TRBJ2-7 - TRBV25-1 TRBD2 TGTGCCAGCTCTAGGGCGGGGGGCTCCTACGAGCAGTACTTC CASSRAGGSYEQYF
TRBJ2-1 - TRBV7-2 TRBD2 TGTGCCAGCAGCCCAAGACGAAGCGGGACCTCCAATGAGCAGTTCTTC CASSPRRSGTSNEQFF
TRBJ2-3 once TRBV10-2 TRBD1 TGCGCCAGTGGGACAGGGGGTATACCTACGCAGTATTTT CASGTGGIPTQYF
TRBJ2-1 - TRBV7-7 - TGTGCTAGCAGCTCTAGCGACCGGAGAGGAAATGAGCAGTTCTTC CASSSSDRRGNEQFF
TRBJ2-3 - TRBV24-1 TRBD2 TGTGCCACCAGTGTCCTGACTAGCGGGAGGGCGACGCAGTATTTT CATSVLTSGRATQYF
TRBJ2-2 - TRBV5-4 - TGTGCCAGCAGCTTGCGACTAGAGGGCGGGGAGCTGTTTTTT CASSLRLEGGELFF
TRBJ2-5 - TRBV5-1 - TGCGCCAGCAGTGGACTGGCGGGATCCCAAGAGACCCAGTACTTC CASSGLAGSQETQYF
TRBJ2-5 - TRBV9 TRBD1 TGTGCCAGCAGCCCCCGGGACAGGGGCCAAGAGACCCAGTACTTC CASSPRDRGQETQYF
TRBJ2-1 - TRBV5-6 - TGTGCCAGCAGCTTGGTTCGGAATGAGCAGTTCTTC CASSLVRNEQFF
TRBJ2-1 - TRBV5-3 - TGTGCCAGAAGCTTGGTTGTAGTACGATACAATGAGCAGTTCTTC CARSLVVVRYNEQFF
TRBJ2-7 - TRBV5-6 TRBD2 TGTGCCAGCAGTTCACTTTGGATAGCGGGAGGATCTTACGAGCAGTACTTC CASSSLWIAGGSYEQYF
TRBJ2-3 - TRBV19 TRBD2 TGTGCCAGTAGTCGATACCTCCGTACTAGCGGGACTAGCACAGATACGCAGTATTTT CASSRYLRTSGTSTDTQYF
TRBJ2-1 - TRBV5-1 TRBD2 TGCGCCAGCAGCGCCCCGGGACTAGCGGGAGGAGGGGGGAATGAGCAGTTCTTC CASSAPGLAGGGGNEQFF
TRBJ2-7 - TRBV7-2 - TGTGCCAGCAGCTCGTACTTCGAGCAGTACTTC CASSSYFEQYF
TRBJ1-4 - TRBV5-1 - TGCGCCAGCAGCCCCCGGTCTAGAACTAATGAAAAACTGTTTTTT CASSPRSRTNEKLFF
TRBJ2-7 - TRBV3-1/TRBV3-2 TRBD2 TGTGCCAGCAGCCAAGACCTGACTAGCGGGAGCTACGAGCAGTACTTC CASSQDLTSGSYEQYF
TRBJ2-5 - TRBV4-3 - TGCGCCAGCAGCCAAGTACTAAGGGGTCTCGGAGCTGAGGAGACCCAGTACTTC CASSQVLRGLGAEETQYF
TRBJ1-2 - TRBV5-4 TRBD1 TGTGCCAGCAGCTTACCAGGGGGATGGAACTACACCTTC CASSLPGGWNYTF
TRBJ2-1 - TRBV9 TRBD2 TGTGCCAGCAGCGTAGCCGGACGAAGCCTCCTAGCGGGAGGAACCTACAATGAGCAGTTCTTC CASSVAGRSLLAGGTYNEQFF
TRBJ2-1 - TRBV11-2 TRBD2 TGTGCCAGCAGCTTACAAGCGGGACTTTCCTACAATGAGCAGTTCTTC CASSLQAGLSYNEQFF
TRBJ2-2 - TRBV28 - TGTGCCAGCAGTATGACTAGTCCCGGGGAGCTGTTTTTT CASSMTSPGELFF
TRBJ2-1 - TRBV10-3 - TGTGCCAGCGGAGGACGTCAAGGCAATGAGCAGTTCTTC CASGGRQGNEQFF
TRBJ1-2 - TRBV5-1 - TGCGCCAGCAGTTCAGGGTTCGACGGCTACACCTTC CASSSGFDGYTF
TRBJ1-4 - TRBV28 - TGTGCCAGCAGCATTGGACAGTCCCCGGAAAAACTGTTTTTT CASSIGQSPEKLFF
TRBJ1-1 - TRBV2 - TGTGCCAGCAGGCTAGAAGACTCTCTGGGCACTGAAGCTTTCTTT CASRLEDSLGTEAFF
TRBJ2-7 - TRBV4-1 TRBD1 TGCGCCAGCAGCCAAGCGACAGGGGGCTTCCTCGAGCAGTACTTC CASSQATGGFLEQYF
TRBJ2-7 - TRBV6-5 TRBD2 TGTGCCAGCAGTTACTCGCTGACTAGCGGAACCTACGAGCAGTACTTC CASSYSLTSGTYEQYF
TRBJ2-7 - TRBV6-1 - TGTGCCAGCAGTGAATACTGGACGGGAACCTACGAGCAGTACTTC CASSEYWTGTYEQYF
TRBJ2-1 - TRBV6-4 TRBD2 TGTGCCAGCAGTGACACGACAACGCCTAGCGGGAGAAGAAATGAGCAGTTCTTC CASSDTTTPSGRRNEQFF
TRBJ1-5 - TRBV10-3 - TGTGCCATCAGTGGGGGACAACGGGATCAGCCCCAGCATTTT CAISGGQRDQPQHF
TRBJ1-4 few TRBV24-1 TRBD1 TGTGCCACCAGTGATTCATGGACAGGGGATGAAAAACTGTTTTTT CATSDSWTGDEKLFF
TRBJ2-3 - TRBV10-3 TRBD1 TGTGCCATACAGGACAGGGCAAAGGATACGCAGTATTTT CAIQDRAKDTQYF
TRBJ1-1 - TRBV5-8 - TGTGCCAGCAGGAGGAGAGGGAGGACTGAAGCTTTCTTT CASRRRGRTEAFF
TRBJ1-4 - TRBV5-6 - TGTGCCAGCAGCTTTACCCGTGTCGGTGAAAAACTGTTTTTT CASSFTRVGEKLFF
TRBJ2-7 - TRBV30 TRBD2 TGTGCCTGGAGTAGTCGCCGGGGGGAGCATGGGCAGTACTTC CAWSSRRGEHGQYF
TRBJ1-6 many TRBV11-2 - TGTGCCAGCAGCTTAGAGCACAGGGATTCACCCCTCCACTTT CASSLEHRDSPLHF
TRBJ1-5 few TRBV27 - TGTGCCAGCAGGCCCGGATGGGGGGGACAGCCCCAGCATTTT CASRPGWGGQPQHF
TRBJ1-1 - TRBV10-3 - TGTGCCATCAGTGGTACAGGGACGACTGAAGCTTTCTTT CAISGTGTTEAFF
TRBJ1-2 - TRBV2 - TGTGCCAGCAGTGAAGCGCGGAACAGGGTAAAAAATGGCTACACCTTC CASSEARNRVKNGYTF
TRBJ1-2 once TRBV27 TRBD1 TGTGCCAGCAGTATTTCCCAGGGGGGACTTAATGGCTACACCTTC CASSISQGGLNGYTF
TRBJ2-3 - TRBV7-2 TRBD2 TGTGCCAGCAGCTTAACCCAAGCGGGAGCAGATACGCAGTATTTT CASSLTQAGADTQYF
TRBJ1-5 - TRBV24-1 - TGTGCCACCCCCCACAGGGCTAGCAATCAGCCCCAGCATTTT CATPHRASNQPQHF
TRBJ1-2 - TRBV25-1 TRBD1 TGTGCCAGCACCGGGACAGGGGTTGGCTACACCTTC CASTGTGVGYTF
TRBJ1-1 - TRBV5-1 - TGCGCCAGCAGCTTGGAGCAAGGGAGGGCTTTCTTT CASSLEQGRAFF
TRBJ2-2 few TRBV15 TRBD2 TGTGCCACCAGCAGAAGGACTAGCGGGAGGGCCTTCGCCGGGGAGCTGTTTTTT CATSRRTSGRAFAGELFF